Here is one TCR beta chain with its context. Antigen unknown. This sample stems from a study of T-cell memory formation after mild COVID-19. In the study overall: The two donors had largely donor-specific TCR clusters.

From germline, CDR1 is SGHNT and CDR2 YYREEE (reference sequence). This CDR3 region has 15 residues. V shed 0 bases, J shed 5 bases, and the junction held 3 bases outside the gene matches. 5'RACE, which relied on constant-segment primers, yielded TCR alpha and TCR beta cDNA libraries carrying sample barcodes and UMIs. One entry per CDR3 protein results from TCRdb running MiXCR on the 5' RACE reads. The sample has around 530,000 distinct CDR3 sequences; 20% to 25% are singletons. Study-level findings and limits: From day 15 to 85, contracting clones were balanced between CD4 and CD8, whereas later expanders leaned toward CD4+.

The rearrangement uses TRBV5-4 and TRBJ1-5; the match to TRBD1 covers 9 bases. The receptor comes from an adult woman who had mild COVID-19 (a few samples of this study predate the infection). Cell type and time point are not known. Input material: PBMCs or a T cell subset sorted from them (not recorded which). The CDR3 spells CASSLAGQGHQPQHF. For the CDR3, the DNA is TGTGCCAGCAGCTTGGCGGGACAGGGACATCAGCCCCAGCATTTT. Drawing the rest from reference TRBV5-4 and TRBJ1-5, the complete variable domain is ETGVTQSPTHLIKTRGQQVTLRCSSQSGHNTVSWYQQALGQGPQFIFQYYREEENGRGNFPPRFSGLQFPNYSSELNVNALELDDSALYLCASSLAGQGHQPQHFGDGTRLSIL.